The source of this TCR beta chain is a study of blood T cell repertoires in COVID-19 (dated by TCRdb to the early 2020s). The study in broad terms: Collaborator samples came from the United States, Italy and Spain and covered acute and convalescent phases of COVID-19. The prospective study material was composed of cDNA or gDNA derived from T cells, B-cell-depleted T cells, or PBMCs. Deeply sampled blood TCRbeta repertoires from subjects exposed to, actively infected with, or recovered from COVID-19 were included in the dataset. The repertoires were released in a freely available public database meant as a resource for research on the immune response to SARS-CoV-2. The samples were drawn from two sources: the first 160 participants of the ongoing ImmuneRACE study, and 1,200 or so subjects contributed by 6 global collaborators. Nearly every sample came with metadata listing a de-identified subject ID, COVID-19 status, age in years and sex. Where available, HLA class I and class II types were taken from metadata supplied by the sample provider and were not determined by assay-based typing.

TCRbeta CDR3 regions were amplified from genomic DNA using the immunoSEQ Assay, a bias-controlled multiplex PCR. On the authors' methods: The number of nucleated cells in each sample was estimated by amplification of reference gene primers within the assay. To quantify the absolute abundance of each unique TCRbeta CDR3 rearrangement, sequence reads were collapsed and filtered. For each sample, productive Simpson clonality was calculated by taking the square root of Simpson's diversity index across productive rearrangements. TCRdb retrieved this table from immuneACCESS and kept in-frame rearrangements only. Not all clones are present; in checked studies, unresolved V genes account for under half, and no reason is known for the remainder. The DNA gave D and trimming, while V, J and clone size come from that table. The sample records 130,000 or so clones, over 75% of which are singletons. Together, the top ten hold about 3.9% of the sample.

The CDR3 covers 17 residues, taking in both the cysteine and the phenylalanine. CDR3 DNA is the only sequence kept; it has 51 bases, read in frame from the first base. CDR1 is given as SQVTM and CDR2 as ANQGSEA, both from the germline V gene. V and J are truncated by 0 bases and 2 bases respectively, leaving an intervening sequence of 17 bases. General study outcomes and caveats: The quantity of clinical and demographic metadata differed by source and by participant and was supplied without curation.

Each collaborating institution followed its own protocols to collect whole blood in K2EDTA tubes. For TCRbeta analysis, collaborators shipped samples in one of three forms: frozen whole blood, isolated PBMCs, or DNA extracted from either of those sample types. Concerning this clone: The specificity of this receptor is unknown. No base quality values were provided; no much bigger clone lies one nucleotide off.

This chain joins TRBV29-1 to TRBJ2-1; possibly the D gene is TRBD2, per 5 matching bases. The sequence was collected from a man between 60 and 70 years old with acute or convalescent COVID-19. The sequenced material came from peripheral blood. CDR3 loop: CSVEDPLAGAAYNEQFF. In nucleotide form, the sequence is TGCAGCGTTGAAGATCCCTTAGCAGGAGCGGCCTACAATGAGCAGTTCTTC.